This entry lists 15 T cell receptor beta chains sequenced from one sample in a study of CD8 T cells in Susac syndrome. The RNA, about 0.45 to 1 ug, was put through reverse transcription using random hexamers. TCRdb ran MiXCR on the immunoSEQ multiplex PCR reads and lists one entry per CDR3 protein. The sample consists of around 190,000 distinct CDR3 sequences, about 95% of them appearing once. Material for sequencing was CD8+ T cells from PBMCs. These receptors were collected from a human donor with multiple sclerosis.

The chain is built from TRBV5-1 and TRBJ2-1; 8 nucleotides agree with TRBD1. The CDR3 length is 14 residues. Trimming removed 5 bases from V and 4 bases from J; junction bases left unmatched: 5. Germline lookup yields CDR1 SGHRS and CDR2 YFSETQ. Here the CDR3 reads CASRPGQEYNEQFF. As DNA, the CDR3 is TGCGCCAGCAGACCGGGACAGGAATACAATGAGCAGTTCTTC. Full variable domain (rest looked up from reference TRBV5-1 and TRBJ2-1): KAGVTQTPRYLIKTRGQQVTLSCSPISGHRSVSWYQQTPGQGLQFLFEYFSETQRNKGNFPGRFSGRQFSNSRSEMNVSTLELGDSALYLCASRPGQEYNEQFFGPGTRLTVL.

The CDR3 protein is CAIPGQFNGELFF. As DNA, the CDR3 is TGTGCCATCCCGGGACAGTTTAACGGGGAGCTGTTTTTT. This chain connects TRBV5-4 to TRBJ2-2; 7 nucleotides align to TRBD1. The CDR3 length is 13 residues. Germline-derived CDR1 and CDR2 are SGHNT and YYREEE (reference sequence). Losses at the gene ends were 9 bases for V and 7 bases for J; bases not matched to a gene: 9.

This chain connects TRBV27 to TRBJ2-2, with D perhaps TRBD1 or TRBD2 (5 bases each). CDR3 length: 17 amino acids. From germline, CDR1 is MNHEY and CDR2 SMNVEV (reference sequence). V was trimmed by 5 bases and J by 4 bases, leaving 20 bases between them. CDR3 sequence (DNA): TGTGCCAGCAGTCCCACCCGTGGGAAGGGGAGCACCGGGGAGCTGTTTTTT. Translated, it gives CASSPTRGKGSTGELFF.

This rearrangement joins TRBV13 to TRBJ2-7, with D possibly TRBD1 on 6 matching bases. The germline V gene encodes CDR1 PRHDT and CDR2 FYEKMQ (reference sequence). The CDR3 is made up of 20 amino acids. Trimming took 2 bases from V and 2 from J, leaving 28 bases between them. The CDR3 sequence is CASSLIFAGAPPKVTYEQYF. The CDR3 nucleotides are TGTGCCAGCAGCTTAATATTTGCAGGGGCCCCGCCGAAGGTGACCTACGAGCAGTACTTC.

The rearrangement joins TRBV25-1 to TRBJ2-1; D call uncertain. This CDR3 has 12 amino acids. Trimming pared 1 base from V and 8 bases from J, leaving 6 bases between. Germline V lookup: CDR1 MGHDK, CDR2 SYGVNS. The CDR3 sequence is CASSELGYEQFF. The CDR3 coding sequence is TGTGCCAGCAGTGAATTGGGGTATGAGCAGTTCTTC.

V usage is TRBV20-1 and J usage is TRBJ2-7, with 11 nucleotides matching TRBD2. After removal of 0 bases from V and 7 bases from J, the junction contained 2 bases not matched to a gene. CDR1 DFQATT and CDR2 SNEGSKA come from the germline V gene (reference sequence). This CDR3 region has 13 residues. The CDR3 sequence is CSARDWTSGEQYF. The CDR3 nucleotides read TGCAGTGCTAGAGACTGGACTAGCGGGGAGCAGTACTTC.

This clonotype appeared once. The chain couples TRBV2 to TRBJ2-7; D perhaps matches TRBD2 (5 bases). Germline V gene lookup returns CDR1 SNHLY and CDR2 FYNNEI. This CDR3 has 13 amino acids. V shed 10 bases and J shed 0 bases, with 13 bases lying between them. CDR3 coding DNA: TGTGCCATTAAGTTAGGAGGCTCCTACGAGCAGTACTTC. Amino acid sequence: CAIKLGGSYEQYF.

The CDR3 nucleotides are TGTGCCAGCAGCGAGTTCGGGACAGGGAGTTACAATGAGCAGTTCTTC. The encoded protein is CASSEFGTGSYNEQFF. This chain connects TRBV3-1 to TRBJ2-1, with 9 bases identical to TRBD1. CDR3 size: 16 residues. Germline V gene lookup returns CDR1 LGHDT and CDR2 YNNKEL (reference sequence). Unmatched junction bases numbered 9, after V lost 5 bases and J lost 4 bases.

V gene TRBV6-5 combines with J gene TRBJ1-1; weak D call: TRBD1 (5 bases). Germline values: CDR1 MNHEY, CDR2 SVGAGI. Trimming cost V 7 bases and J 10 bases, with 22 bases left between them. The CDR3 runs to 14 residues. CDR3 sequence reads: CASIQIGGLLRAFF. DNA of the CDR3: TGTGCCAGCATTCAAATCGGGGGTCTGTTAAGAGCTTTCTTT.

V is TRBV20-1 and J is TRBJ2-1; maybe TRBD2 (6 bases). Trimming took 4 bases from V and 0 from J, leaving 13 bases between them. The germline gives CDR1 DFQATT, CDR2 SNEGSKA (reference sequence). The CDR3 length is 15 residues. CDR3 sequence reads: CSATLGGSSYNEQFF. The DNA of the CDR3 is TGCAGTGCTACCCTCGGGGGTAGCTCCTACAATGAGCAGTTCTTC.

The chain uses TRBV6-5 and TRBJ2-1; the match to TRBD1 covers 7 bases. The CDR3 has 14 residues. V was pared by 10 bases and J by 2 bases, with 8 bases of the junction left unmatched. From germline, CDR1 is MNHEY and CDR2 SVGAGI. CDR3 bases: TGTGCCACCTCCCCCGGACAGGCCTACAATGAGCAGTTCTTC. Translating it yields CATSPGQAYNEQFF.

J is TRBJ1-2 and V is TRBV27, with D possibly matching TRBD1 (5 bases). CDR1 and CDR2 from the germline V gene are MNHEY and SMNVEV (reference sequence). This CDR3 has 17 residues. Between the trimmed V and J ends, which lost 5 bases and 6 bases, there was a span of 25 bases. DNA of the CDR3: TGTGCCAGCAGTACGAATTCTTGGGCCCACGGGGACGATGGCTACACCTTC. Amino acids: CASSTNSWAHGDDGYTF.

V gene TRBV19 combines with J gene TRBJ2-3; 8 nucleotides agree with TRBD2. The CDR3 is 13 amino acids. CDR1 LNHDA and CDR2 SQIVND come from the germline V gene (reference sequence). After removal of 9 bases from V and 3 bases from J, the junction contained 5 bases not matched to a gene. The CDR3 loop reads CASAAGVTDTQYF. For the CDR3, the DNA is TGTGCCAGCGCAGCGGGGGTAACAGATACGCAGTATTTT.

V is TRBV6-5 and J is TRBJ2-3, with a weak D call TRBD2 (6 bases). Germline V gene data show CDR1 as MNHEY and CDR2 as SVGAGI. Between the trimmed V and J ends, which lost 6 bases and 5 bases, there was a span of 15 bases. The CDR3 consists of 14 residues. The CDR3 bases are TGTGCCAGCAGAGGAGGGGACTGGCGAGATACGCAGTATTTT. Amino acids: CASRGGDWRDTQYF.

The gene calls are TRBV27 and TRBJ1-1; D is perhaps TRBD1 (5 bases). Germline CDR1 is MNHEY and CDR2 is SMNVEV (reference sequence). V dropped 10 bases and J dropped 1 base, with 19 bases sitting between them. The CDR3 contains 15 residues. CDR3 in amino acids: CATTLFSGQNTEAFF. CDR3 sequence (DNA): TGTGCCACCACGTTGTTCTCTGGACAGAACACTGAAGCTTTCTTT.